Each of the 11 T cell receptor beta chains below was sequenced from the same sample in a study of T cell changes during pregnancy in multiple sclerosis. TCRdb's table, derived via immunoSEQ multiplex PCR, lists solely in-frame clones and lacks some. The sample has roughly 49,000 clones; about nine tenths are singletons. Sample: CD4+ T cells from peripheral blood mononuclear cells, taken in the second trimester of pregnancy. The receptors here all came from a female donor with multiple sclerosis, enrolled in a pregnancy study.

The chain links TRBV11-2 to TRBJ2-7; D unresolved. V lost 1 base to trimming and J lost 4 bases, with 11 bases between them. The CDR3 spans 14 residues. The V gene's germline CDR1 is SGHAT and CDR2 FQNNGV. The CDR3 is CASSLVPGVYEQYF. The CDR3 coding sequence is TGTGCCAGCAGCTTAGTTCCGGGTGTGTACGAGCAGTACTTC. Variable domain in full (rest from reference TRBV11-2 and TRBJ2-7): EAGVAQSPRYKIIEKRQSVAFWCNPISGHATLYWYQQILGQGPKLLIQFQNNGVVDDSQLPKDRFSAERLKGVDSTLKIQPAKLEDSAVYLCASSLVPGVYEQYFGPGTRLTVT.

The V gene is TRBV9, the J gene TRBJ1-4; D might be TRBD1 (6 bases). V was clipped by 2 bases and J by 3 bases, with 8 bases between them. Germline lookup yields CDR1 SGDLS and CDR2 YYNGEE. This CDR3 has 14 amino acids. As DNA, the CDR3 is TGTGCCAGCAGCGTGGGGGCCTCTAATGAAAAACTGTTTTTT. Its translation is CASSVGASNEKLFF.

The chain uses TRBV9 and TRBJ2-3, with D maybe TRBD2 (6 bases). This CDR3 spans 16 amino acids. V was trimmed by 4 bases and J by 0 bases, leaving 15 bases between them. Germline assignment: CDR1 SGDLS and CDR2 YYNGEE. The CDR3: CASSFLRAGSTDTQYF. CDR3 nucleotides: TGTGCCAGCAGCTTCCTCCGGGCGGGGAGCACAGATACGCAGTATTTT.

V usage is TRBV5-1 and J usage is TRBJ1-2; 9 nucleotides agree with TRBD1. Germline CDR1 and CDR2: SGHRS and YFSETQ. The V segment lost 4 bases and the J segment 6 bases; nucleotides outside the gene matches: 4. The CDR3 covers 13 residues. The CDR3 reads CASSEQGAHGYTF. The DNA of the CDR3 is TGCGCCAGCAGCGAACAGGGGGCCCATGGCTACACCTTC.

The chain links TRBV9 to TRBJ2-1, with TRBD2 matching 7 bases. CDR3 length equals 19 residues. Trimming at V came to 4 bases and at J to 8 bases, leaving 24 bases not matched to a gene. The germline V gene has CDR1 SGDLS and CDR2 YYNGEE. CDR3 nucleotide sequence: TGTGCCAGCAGCCCCCATCCCTCGTTCTTTCGACTAGCTCCTCATGAGCAGTTCTTC. This translates into CASSPHPSFFRLAPHEQFF.

The V and J genes are TRBV27 and TRBJ1-2; no definite D call. V lost 3 bases to trimming and J lost 7 bases, with 18 bases between them. The CDR3 sequence is 15 residues long. The germline gives CDR1 MNHEY, CDR2 SMNVEV (reference sequence). CDR3 region: CASSLLGSGASGYTF. CDR3 in DNA: TGTGCCAGCAGTTTGTTGGGATCGGGAGCAAGTGGCTACACCTTC.

The CDR3 sequence: CASSSSVVYNSPLHF. Here the CDR3 DNA reads TGTGCCAGCAGCTCGTCCGTAGTATATAATTCACCCCTCCACTTT. The chain carries TRBV11-2 and TRBJ1-6; D gene ambiguous. Germline V gene lookup returns CDR1 SGHAT and CDR2 FQNNGV. This CDR3 contains 15 residues. Trimming took 4 bases from V and 4 from J, leaving 11 bases between them.

The J gene is TRBJ2-6, the V gene TRBV2; D gene uncertain. The V end lost 6 bases, the J end lost 0 bases, and 15 bases lay between the germline ends. This CDR3 is built from 17 residues. CDR1 is SNHLY, CDR2 FYNNEI, per germline. The chain's CDR3 is CASSRGGQRSGANVLTF. DNA for the CDR3: TGTGCCAGCAGCCGCGGCGGCCAACGCTCTGGGGCCAACGTCCTGACTTTC. The entire variable domain, with the rest obtained from reference TRBV2 and TRBJ2-6, is as follows: EPEVTQTPSHQVTQMGQEVILRCVPISNHLYFYWYRQILGQKVEFLVSFYNNEISEKSEIFDDQFSVERPDGSNFTLKIRSTKLEDSAMYFCASSRGGQRSGANVLTFGAGSRLTVL.

This clone has just one count. The genes are TRBV7-3 and TRBJ2-5; 7 bases map to TRBD2. Trimming cost V 6 bases and J 7 bases; bases outside gene matches: 17. From germline, CDR1 is SGHTA and CDR2 FQGTGA. The CDR3 is made up of 16 amino acids. This chain's CDR3 is CASSSGGGTRGGTQYF. The CDR3 nucleotides are TGTGCCAGCAGTTCGGGAGGCGGGACCCGCGGGGGGACCCAGTACTTC.

The chain combines TRBV28 with TRBJ1-1, with a tentative D call TRBD1 (5 bases). The CDR3 length is 14 residues. Germline values: CDR1 MDHEN, CDR2 SYDVKM. The V end was cut by 4 bases, the J end by 1 base, with 10 bases between. CDR3: CASSSQAENTEAFF. The CDR3 region has the DNA TGTGCCAGCAGTTCACAGGCGGAGAACACTGAAGCTTTCTTT.

V gene TRBV5-6 combines with J gene TRBJ1-1; D ambiguous. CDR3 length: 13 residues. V lost 5 bases and J lost 2, with 10 bases in between. Germline CDR1 reads SGHDT; CDR2 reads YYEEEE. CDR3 nucleotide sequence: TGTGCCAGCAGTTTTGAGAGTAACACTGAAGCTTTCTTT. It is translated as CASSFESNTEAFF.